The clone carrying this T cell receptor beta chain was seen only once. The antigen is undetermined. The sample originates from a study of T cell responses to AZD1222 COVID-19 vaccine. Between the trimmed V and J ends, which lost 1 base and 0 bases, there was a span of 4 bases. The germline V gene encodes CDR1 KGHSH and CDR2 LQKENI. This CDR3 spans 13 amino acids. Overall study results and limits: The breadth and depth of Spike-specific TCRs increased once two AZD1222 doses had been given.

The assay was immunoSEQ multiplex PCR, and TCRdb's table has in-frame clones only and misses some. The profile shows tens of thousands of clones, nearly 90% of them singletons. The receptor's source is an adult who received the AZD1222 COVID-19 vaccine. The chain carries TRBV18 and TRBJ2-7, with no clear D. This sample comprised peripheral blood, obtained 28 days after the second AZD1222 dose. In DNA, the CDR3 is TGTGCCAGCTCACCACGAACCTCCTACGAGCAGTACTTC. Translating gives CASSPRTSYEQYF. Full variable domain (remainder filled in from reference TRBV18 and TRBJ2-7): NAGVMQNPRHLVRRRGQEARLRCSPMKGHSHVYWYRQLPEEGLKFMVYLQKENIIDESGMPKERFSAEFPKEGPSILRIQQVVRGDSAAYFCASSPRTSYEQYFGPGTRLTVT.